The rows below give T cell receptor beta chains drawn from one sample of a study of siplizumab effects on memory and regulatory T cells. Produced via immunoSEQ multiplex PCR; TCRdb's table is partial and in-frame only. Here the sample spans about 50,000 clones, about 93% being singletons. Sequencing was performed on CD8+ T cells sorted from blood. Receptors were obtained from a human donor in good health. Both conserved end residues are trimmed from each CDR3.

TRBV5-4 ASSLTGHTDTQY
TRBV7-6 ASSLGGHNEQF
TRBV4-1 ASSRDQSEQF
TRBV19 ASSMLLAGTGGDGYT
TRBV5-6 ASRGVTSGTIGELF
TRBV19 ATLDRGHISGNTIY
TRBV30 AWTGVPLYNEQF
TRBV5-4 ASSLYRGSGNTIY
TRBV11-2 ASSLAFQGYPEAF
TRBV7-3 ASSQGLAGVLDTQY
TRBV9 ASSVAAAVSGNTIY
TRBV29-1 SVDDGTDNEKLF
TRBV5-1 ASHRDRDSRDRGEQY
TRBV15 ATSPTWGGYTGELF
TRBV11-2 ASSLSVIGRVYEQY
TRBV5-4 ASSPGLAGGRSYEQY
TRBV5-1 ASSHNADTQY
TRBV2 ASSDYSGSTDTQY
TRBV11-2 ASSLLKRDNSGQY
TRBV7-3 ASSLAGSSYNEQF
TRBV5-1 ASSSTGTSGMSTDTQY
TRBV4-1 ASSQSRDPGYEQY
TRBV28 ASKRGLLHSPLH
TRBV10-2 ASSTDSGANVLT
TRBV6-1 ASKKGVRAF
TRBV19 ASSIEWMDYEQY
TRBV5-1 ASSLDMGSLGGTEAF
TRBV28 ASSFSSRRSYYEQY
TRBV5-1 ASEPDTYNEQF
TRBV27 ASRYGHQETQY
TRBV9 ASSDWYGYT
TRBV19 ASSPSTAVGTEAF
TRBV15 ATSRETYRDPTDTDTQY
TRBV4-1 ASSHPGNTEAF
TRBV7-9 AIKKEEVDYTNTGELF
TRBV27 ASSLGDPAEQY
TRBV7-3 ASSLMGSRDEQF
TRBV7-6 ASSFSPGGSSYNEQF
TRBV11-2 ASSLGFTGYEQY
TRBV28 ASSFTARSYEQY
TRBV7-9 ASSLAGGASSDTQY
TRBV5-8 ASIRGLLEAF
TRBV6-5 ASSLGQARTDTQY
TRBV5-1 ASSLLTGTNYGYT
TRBV28 ASSPTVSAEQY
TRBV7-2 ASSWGGYNEQF
TRBV5-6 ASSSNDRGHTEAF
TRBV6-6 ASSLTRTSVDTQY
TRBV15 ATSDTGGRVTDTQY
TRBV11-2 ASEGAWGYT
TRBV9 ASSAERYTEAF
TRBV28 ASSLPGRNTEAF
TRBV4-2 ASSHQGLANEQF
TRBV4-1 ASSITSGRVADTQY